There are many counts of the clone carrying this TCR beta chain. This record comes from a study of blood T cell repertoires in COVID-19. Study-wide context: COVID-19 samples, acute and convalescent, were from the United States, Italy and Spain. Sample material is recorded as cDNA or gDNA derived from T cells, B-cell-depleted T cells, or PBMCs.

Original processing notes: Amplified reference gene primers provided the basis for estimating nucleated cell counts. The method was immunoSEQ multiplex PCR; TCRdb's version includes in-frame clones alone and lacks a portion of them. The D gene and trimming were derived from the DNA, and the V and J assignments and clone size from that table. The profile shows about 190,000 clones, nearly 90% of them singletons. There are 13 residues in the CDR3. The germline V gene has CDR1 SGHNT and CDR2 YENEEA. Trimming shortened V by 4 bases and J by 9 bases, and 13 bases separated the two germline ends. This clonotype originated in a man aged 50-60 years with acute or convalescent COVID-19. The chain combines TRBV11-3 with TRBJ2-1, with a possible D match to TRBD1 (6 bases). Sequencing was performed on peripheral blood. The CDR3 protein is CASSSRDKGEQFF. The CDR3 region has the DNA TGTGCCAGCAGCTCTAGGGACAAGGGTGAGCAGTTCTTC.